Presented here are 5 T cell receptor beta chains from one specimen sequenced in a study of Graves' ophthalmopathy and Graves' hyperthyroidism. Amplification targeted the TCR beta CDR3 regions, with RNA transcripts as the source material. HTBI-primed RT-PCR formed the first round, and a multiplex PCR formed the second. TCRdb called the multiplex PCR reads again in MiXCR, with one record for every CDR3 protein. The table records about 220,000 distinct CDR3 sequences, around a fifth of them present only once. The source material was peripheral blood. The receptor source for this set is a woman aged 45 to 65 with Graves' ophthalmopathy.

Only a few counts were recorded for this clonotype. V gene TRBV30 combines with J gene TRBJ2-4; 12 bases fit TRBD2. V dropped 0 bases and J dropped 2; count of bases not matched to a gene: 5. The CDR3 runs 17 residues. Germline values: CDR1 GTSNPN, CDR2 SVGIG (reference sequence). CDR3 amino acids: CAWSVQTSGRSKNIQYF. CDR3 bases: TGTGCCTGGAGTGTACAGACTAGCGGGAGATCCAAAAACATTCAGTACTTC.

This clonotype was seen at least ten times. The DNA for the CDR3 is TGTGCCAGCAGTTTAATAGGGAGAGGAGCTTTCTTT. Residues: CASSLIGRGAFF. The chain combines TRBV12-3 or TRBV12-4 with TRBJ1-1; D not resolved. The CDR3 has 12 amino acids. V lost 2 bases, J lost 10 bases, and 11 bases lay in between.

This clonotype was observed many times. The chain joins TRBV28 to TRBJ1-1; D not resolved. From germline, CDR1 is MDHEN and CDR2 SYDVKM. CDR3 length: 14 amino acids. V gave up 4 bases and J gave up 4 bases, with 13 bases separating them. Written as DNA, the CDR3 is TGTGCCAGCAGTTCCCCCGGACGGATCACTGAAGCTTTCTTT. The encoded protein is CASSSPGRITEAFF.

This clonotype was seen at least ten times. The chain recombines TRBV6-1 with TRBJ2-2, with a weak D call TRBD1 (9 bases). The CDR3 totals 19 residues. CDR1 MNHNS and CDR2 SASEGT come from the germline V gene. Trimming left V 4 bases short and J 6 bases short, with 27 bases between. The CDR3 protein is CASSGGQGGLAGFAGELFF. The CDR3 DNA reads TGTGCCAGCAGTGGGGGACAGGGAGGCCTAGCGGGTTTCGCCGGGGAGCTGTTTTTT.

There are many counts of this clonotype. The CDR3 DNA sequence: TGTGCCAGCAGCCCGGGACAGGGACGGGCAAACACTGAAGCTTTCTTT. It encodes CASSPGQGRANTEAFF. The chain uses TRBV6-2 or TRBV6-3 and TRBJ1-1; 9 bases map to TRBD1. The germline V gene encodes CDR1 MNHEY and CDR2 SVGEGT. Germline trimming cut 6 bases from V and 2 bases from J; bases unmatched to any gene: 10. CDR3 length: 16 amino acids.